This T cell receptor (beta chain) is drawn from a study of cytomegalovirus exposure and HLA in healthy donors. Study details: Among the approximately 400 genotyped donors, approximately 80% were placed in the Caucasian-associated ancestry cluster. Findings and limits, study-wide: Among donors in an Asian-associated ancestry cluster, a later analysis reportedly found fewer N-insertions than the approximately 700-donor mean. CMV serostatus alone was available as immune exposure information.

Trimming removed 5 bases from V and 0 bases from J, with 10 bases in between. CDR3 length equals 14 residues. Germline loops: CDR1 LNHDA, CDR2 SQIVND (reference sequence). This PCR relied on a set of 60 Vbeta primers and 13 Jbeta primers. The repertoire was sequenced with immunoSEQ multiplex PCR; TCRdb's copy has only in-frame clones and lacks some. The sample lists about 120,000 clones, 74% occurring once. Details on this clone: The antigen remains unidentified.

The chain uses TRBV19 and TRBJ1-1; D not certain. The sequence derives from a man aged 35 to 55 in good health and CMV-seropositive. Sequenced material: PBMCs. The CDR3 here is CASSSDGMNTEAFF. In DNA, the CDR3 is TGTGCCAGTAGTTCGGACGGGATGAACACTGAAGCTTTCTTT.